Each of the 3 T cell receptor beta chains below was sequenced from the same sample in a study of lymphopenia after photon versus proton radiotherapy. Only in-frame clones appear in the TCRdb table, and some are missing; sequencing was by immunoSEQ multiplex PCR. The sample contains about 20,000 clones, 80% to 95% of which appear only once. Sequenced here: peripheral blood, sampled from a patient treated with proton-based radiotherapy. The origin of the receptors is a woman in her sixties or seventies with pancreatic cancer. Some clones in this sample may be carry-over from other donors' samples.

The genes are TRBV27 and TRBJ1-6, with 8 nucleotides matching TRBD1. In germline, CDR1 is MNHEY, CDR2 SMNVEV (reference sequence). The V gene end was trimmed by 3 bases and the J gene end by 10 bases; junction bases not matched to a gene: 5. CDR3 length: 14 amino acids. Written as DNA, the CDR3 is TGTGCCAGCAGTTTGACAGGGGTAGGCTCACCCCTCCACTTT. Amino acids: CASSLTGVGSPLHF.

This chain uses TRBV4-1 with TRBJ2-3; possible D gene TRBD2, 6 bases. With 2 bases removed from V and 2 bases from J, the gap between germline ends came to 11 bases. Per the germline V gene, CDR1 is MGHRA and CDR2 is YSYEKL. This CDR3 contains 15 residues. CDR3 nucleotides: TGCGCCAGCAGCCAATTGGGACTTAACACAGATACGCAGTATTTT. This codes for CASSQLGLNTDTQYF.

This CDR3 reads CASSLTSGNTDTQYF. The CDR3 coding sequence is TGTGCCAGCAGCTTAACTAGCGGGAACACAGATACGCAGTATTTT. V is TRBV7-9 and J is TRBJ2-3, with TRBD2 matching 10 bases. The CDR3 runs to 15 residues. Germline V lookup: CDR1 SEHNR, CDR2 FQNEAQ (reference sequence). The V segment lost 2 bases and the J segment 2 bases; nucleotides outside the gene matches: 1.